Below, 32 T cell receptor beta chains from the same sample are listed, as sequenced in a study of regulatory T cells in long-lasting Graves disease. Time point in this sample: persistent/refractory GD, antithyroid drugs over 5 years with positive TRAb. Preparation of the TCR library used RNA extracted from PBMCs. Combining iRepertoire HTBI primers with Arm-PCR of CDR3 regions, the authors built TCR beta libraries. One entry per CDR3 protein, called by TCRdb with MiXCR from the multiplex PCR reads. Of around 500,000 distinct CDR3 sequences detected, about 20% appear once; the ten largest clones hold 7.8%. This material consisted of peripheral blood mononuclear cells (PBMCs), taken when the disease was refractory, from a patient treated with antithyroid drugs. These receptors originate from a female donor with Graves disease.

The CDR3 spells CASSARDRGRSGRYTGELFF. The CDR3 DNA sequence: TGTGCCAGCAGCGCCCGGGACAGGGGGCGAAGCGGGAGGTACACCGGGGAGCTGTTTTTT. The chain employs TRBV11-2 and TRBJ2-2; TRBD1 matches at 12 bases. CDR1 is SGHAT, CDR2 FQNNGV, per germline. Unmatched junction bases numbered 16, after V lost 5 bases and J lost 3 bases. The CDR3 is made up of 20 amino acids.

This rearrangement joins TRBV29-1 to TRBJ2-7; perhaps TRBD1 as D (5 bases). Trimming took off 3 bases at V and 0 bases at J, with 9 bases between the two ends. The CDR3 covers 13 residues. CDR1 is SQVTM, CDR2 ANQGSEA, per germline. The CDR3 sequence is CSVESQGSYEQYF. CDR3 nucleotides: TGCAGCGTTGAGTCGCAGGGCTCCTACGAGCAGTACTTC.

The chain carries TRBV28 and TRBJ2-3; the match to TRBD2 covers 7 bases. V shed 5 bases, J shed 2 bases, and the junction held 10 bases outside the gene matches. The CDR3 runs 16 residues. CDR1 MDHEN and CDR2 SYDVKM come from the germline V gene. The CDR3 region is CASSPPPGLPTDTQYF. DNA for the CDR3: TGTGCCAGCAGTCCTCCCCCGGGACTACCCACAGATACGCAGTATTTT.

The rearrangement links TRBV28 to TRBJ1-6, with 8 bases fitting TRBD1. The CDR3 contains 14 residues. Germline assignment: CDR1 MDHEN and CDR2 SYDVKM. V lost 3 bases and J lost 6; bases outside the gene matches: 1. The CDR3 region has the DNA TGTGCCAGCAGTTTCGACAGGGGTAATTCACCCCTCCACTTT. Protein product: CASSFDRGNSPLHF.

The rearrangement uses TRBV6-5 and TRBJ2-7, with 10 bases fitting TRBD2. The length of the CDR3 is 13 residues. V gave up 2 bases and J gave up 7 bases; unmatched junction bases: 2. CDR1 is MNHEY, CDR2 SVGAGI, per germline. Here the CDR3 DNA reads TGTGCCAGCAGTTACCAGGGACTAGCGGAGCAGTACTTC. It specifies CASSYQGLAEQYF.

This clonotype has a count of ten or more. CDR3 nucleotide sequence: TGTGCCAGCAGTGAAATGACAGGGGGTCGTGAGCAGTACTTC. This sequence encodes CASSEMTGGREQYF. This chain links TRBV2 with TRBJ2-7; the match to TRBD1 covers 9 bases. The V gene's germline CDR1 is SNHLY and CDR2 FYNNEI. V shed 2 bases, J shed 7 bases, and the junction held 6 bases outside the gene matches. This CDR3 has 14 amino acids. Filled out from reference TRBV2 and TRBJ2-7, the complete variable domain reads EPEVTQTPSHQVTQMGQEVILRCVPISNHLYFYWYRQILGQKVEFLVSFYNNEISEKSEIFDDQFSVERPDGSNFTLKIRSTKLEDSAMYFCASSEMTGGREQYFGPGTRLTVT.

The CDR3 sequence: CASSHLLRGQETQYF. The CDR3, as DNA: TGTGCCAGCTCCCACTTGTTGAGGGGGCAAGAGACCCAGTACTTC. The chain links TRBV25-1 to TRBJ2-5; a possible D gene is TRBD1 (6 bases). There are 15 residues in the CDR3. CDR1 is MGHDK, CDR2 SYGVNS, per germline. Trimming took off 8 bases at V and 2 bases at J, with 18 bases between the two ends.

There are many counts of this clonotype. The chain has TRBV6-1 and TRBJ1-4, with 9 positions matching TRBD1. The J segment lost 10 bases and the V segment lost 5 bases, leaving 8 bases of the junction unmatched. This CDR3 comprises 14 residues. Looked up from germline, CDR1 is MNHNS and CDR2 is SASEGT. The CDR3 is CASSPGTGLGKLFF. The DNA for the CDR3 is TGTGCCAGCAGTCCCGGGACAGGGTTAGGAAAACTGTTTTTT.

This clonotype occurred a few times. This chain joins TRBV6-1 and TRBJ2-7; TRBD2 aligns across 11 bases. V shed 7 bases, J shed 4 bases, and the junction held 6 bases outside the gene matches. The CDR3 spans 14 residues. Germline V gives CDR1 MNHNS, CDR2 SASEGT. The CDR3 loop is CASKLAGDLYEQYF. The CDR3, as DNA: TGTGCCAGCAAACTAGCGGGAGATCTGTACGAGCAGTACTTC.

The chain joins TRBV5-8 to TRBJ2-7; 10 bases are shared with TRBD1. This CDR3 has 13 amino acids. From germline, CDR1 is SGHTS and CDR2 YDEGEE. The ends lost 4 bases at V and 6 bases at J; junction bases unmatched: 4. The CDR3 DNA follows: TGTGCCAGCAGCGCGGACAGGGGGGGCGAGCAGTACTTC. Its translation is CASSADRGGEQYF.

In the case of this clonotype: This may arise from a read error, as a much more abundant clone is one base away. The V and J genes are TRBV6-9 and TRBJ1-4; D perhaps matches TRBD1 (5 bases). The CDR3 loop spans 18 amino acids. The germline gives CDR1 MNHGY, CDR2 SVAAGI. V was shortened by 3 bases and J by 3 bases, with 20 bases between the two germline ends. The CDR3 DNA reads TGTGCCAGCAGTTACTTAAGGTCAGGGACCGGTCCTAATGAAAAACTGTTTTTT. Encoded protein: CASSYLRSGTGPNEKLFF.

This chain joins TRBV29-1 and TRBJ2-4; D is unresolved. V lost 6 bases and J lost 2, with 11 bases in between. The V gene's germline CDR1 is SQVTM and CDR2 ANQGSEA. The CDR3 is 13 residues long. This CDR3 reads CSVAGGSKNIQYF. The CDR3 DNA sequence: TGCAGCGTGGCCGGCGGCTCCAAAAACATTCAGTACTTC.

This clonotype was seen only a few times. The rearrangement uses TRBV20-1 and TRBJ2-7, with 13 bases aligning to TRBD2. The germline CDR1 and CDR2 sequences are DFQATT and SNEGSKA (reference sequence). V shed 6 bases and J 2 bases; nucleotides not matched to a gene: 7. The CDR3 runs to 15 residues. The CDR3 loop is CSAPGLAGRAYEQYF. The CDR3 coding sequence is TGCAGTGCACCGGGACTAGCGGGACGTGCCTACGAGCAGTACTTC.

In its sample, this clonotype was seen many times. This sequence joins TRBV30 and TRBJ1-5; TRBD1 might be the D (6 bases). Trimming cost V 0 bases and J 7 bases, with 10 bases left between them. CDR1 is GTSNPN and CDR2 is SVGIG in the germline V gene (reference sequence). The CDR3 is 13 residues long. The CDR3 region is CAWSVGGDQPQHF. The CDR3 nucleotides read TGTGCCTGGAGTGTAGGGGGGGACCAGCCCCAGCATTTT.

The CDR3 coding sequence is TGTGCCTGGAGCGAGGGGGCGGATAGCAATCAGCCCCAGCATTTT. Protein sequence: CAWSEGADSNQPQHF. The rearrangement links TRBV30 to TRBJ1-5; 7 bases match TRBD1. Germline CDR1 is GTSNPN and CDR2 is SVGIG (reference sequence). CDR3 size: 15 residues. Trimming removed 3 bases from V and 0 bases from J; junction bases left unmatched: 5.

This sequence joins TRBV6-1 and TRBJ2-6; tentative D call: TRBD2 (6 bases). V lost 7 bases, J lost 0 bases, and 22 bases lay in between. The CDR3 is 19 residues long. In germline, CDR1 is MNHNS, CDR2 SASEGT. This CDR3 reads CASIHWRYGGVSGANVLTF. Written as DNA, the CDR3 is TGTGCCAGCATTCATTGGAGATATGGCGGGGTCTCTGGGGCCAACGTCCTGACTTTC.

This clonotype was found many times. The V call is TRBV5-5, the J call TRBJ2-7; 9 bases agree with TRBD1. The CDR3 is made up of 14 amino acids. V shed 2 bases and J 4 bases; nucleotides not matched to a gene: 4. CDR1 is SGHKS and CDR2 is YYEKEE in the germline V gene (reference sequence). The CDR3 DNA follows: TGTGCCAGCAGCTTCGGACAGGGGCAGTACGAGCAGTACTTC. This gives the protein CASSFGQGQYEQYF.

This clonotype was found many times. The genes are TRBV7-9 and TRBJ2-1, with a possible D match to TRBD2 (6 bases). This CDR3 region has 15 residues. CDR1 and CDR2 from the germline V gene are SEHNR and FQNEAQ (reference sequence). V was shortened by 2 bases and J by 0 bases, with 8 bases between the two germline ends. CDR3: CASSLSGSSYNEQFF. The CDR3 region has the DNA TGTGCCAGCAGCTTATCCGGGAGCTCCTACAATGAGCAGTTCTTC.

A note on this clonotype: One end of the junction fails to match germline, which may point to a read error. This chain uses TRBV3-1 with TRBJ1-3, with D unresolved. Germline lookup yields CDR1 LGHDT and CDR2 YNNKEL (reference sequence). The CDR3 length is 12 residues. The DNA of the CDR3 is TGTGCCAGCAGTCAAGGGGGAAACACCATATATTTT. Translating gives CASSQGGNTIYF. The whole variable domain, filled in from reference TRBV3-1 and TRBJ1-3, reads DTAVSQTPKYLVTQMGNDKSIKCEQNLGHDTMYWYKQDSKKFLKIMFSYNNKELIINETVPNRFSPKSPDKAHLNLHINSLELGDSAVYFCASSQGGNTIYFGEGSWLTVV.

The chain is built from TRBV7-9 and TRBJ2-5; TRBD1 or TRBD2 may be the D gene (5 bases each). From germline, CDR1 is SEHNR and CDR2 FQNEAQ (reference sequence). The CDR3 is 12 residues long. V was pared by 5 bases and J by 5 bases, with 9 bases between. CDR3 nucleotides: TGTGCCAGCAGCGGGACGGCGGAGACCCAGTACTTC. This gives the protein CASSGTAETQYF.

This clonotype came up many times. V and J are TRBV20-1 and TRBJ2-7; D gene uncertain. The CDR3 totals 12 residues. Trimming removed 4 bases at V and 3 bases at J, with 10 bases between. Germline CDR1 DFQATT, CDR2 SNEGSKA (reference sequence). The CDR3 DNA reads as TGCAGTGCTACCAAGCCAGGCTACGAGCAGTACTTC. It translates to CSATKPGYEQYF.

The genes are TRBV2 and TRBJ2-7, with unresolved D. The end of the DNA aligns better with TRBJ2-1, so the J call may be wrong. Germline-derived CDR1 and CDR2 are SNHLY and FYNNEI. The CDR3 has 13 residues. The CDR3 here is CASSDASRDEQFF. The CDR3 nucleotides read TGTGCCAGCAGTGATGCCAGCCGTGATGAGCAGTTCTTC.

This clonotype was counted between two and nine times. The genes are TRBV6-1 and TRBJ2-2; the D is unclear. V lost 7 bases to trimming and J lost 0 bases, with 15 bases between them. The length of the CDR3 is 16 residues. The V gene's germline CDR1 is MNHNS and CDR2 SASEGT. CDR3 residues: CASTKDGFANTGELFF. Written as DNA, the CDR3 is TGTGCCAGCACCAAGGACGGATTCGCGAACACCGGGGAGCTGTTTTTT.

This clonotype was recorded many times. The chain recombines TRBV27 with TRBJ2-7, with a possible D match to TRBD2 (6 bases). The V end was cut by 3 bases, the J end by 5 bases, with 11 bases between. This CDR3 has 13 residues. Germline loops: CDR1 MNHEY, CDR2 SMNVEV (reference sequence). CDR3 sequence reads: CASSFEGGHEQYF. The CDR3 DNA follows: TGTGCCAGCAGTTTCGAGGGAGGCCACGAGCAGTACTTC.

The chain employs TRBV5-1 and TRBJ2-7; 9 positions match TRBD1. The CDR3 sequence is 16 residues long. V lost 4 bases and J lost 1; bases outside the gene matches: 9. CDR1 SGHRS and CDR2 YFSETQ come from the germline V gene. The CDR3 loop is CASSPFRDRVSYEQYF. The CDR3 bases are TGCGCCAGCAGCCCGTTCCGGGACAGGGTTTCCTACGAGCAGTACTTC.

The rearrangement uses TRBV20-1 and TRBJ1-1; 11 nucleotides agree with TRBD1. V was clipped by 3 bases and J by 0 bases; unmatched bases: 12. Germline V CDR1 and CDR2: DFQATT, SNEGSKA (reference sequence). The CDR3 is 18 amino acids. Here the CDR3 reads CSARDRGPGRGLNTEAFF. The CDR3 DNA sequence: TGCAGTGCTAGGGACAGGGGGCCCGGGAGGGGATTGAACACTGAAGCTTTCTTT.

This clonotype appeared a few times. This rearrangement joins TRBV11-2 to TRBJ2-1; D might be TRBD1 or TRBD2, each matching 5 bases. Trimming cost V 1 base and J 0 bases, with 19 bases left between them. Per germline, CDR1 SGHAT and CDR2 FQNNGV. The CDR3 sequence is 19 residues long. For the CDR3, the DNA is TGTGCCAGCAGCTTAGTATTGTCGGGGACGGCGAGCTCCTACAATGAGCAGTTCTTC. Amino acids: CASSLVLSGTASSYNEQFF. Complete variable domain (other parts from reference TRBV11-2 and TRBJ2-1): EAGVAQSPRYKIIEKRQSVAFWCNPISGHATLYWYQQILGQGPKLLIQFQNNGVVDDSQLPKDRFSAERLKGVDSTLKIQPAKLEDSAVYLCASSLVLSGTASSYNEQFFGPGTRLTVL.

The sample holds many counts of this clonotype. The chain links TRBV2 to TRBJ2-5; 12 bases align to TRBD2. The CDR3 runs 15 residues. V was pared by 8 bases and J by 0 bases, with 4 bases of the junction left unmatched. In germline, CDR1 is SNHLY, CDR2 FYNNEI. The DNA for the CDR3 is TGTGCCAGCGGGACTAGCGGGTTTTACCAAGAGACCCAGTACTTC. Amino acids: CASGTSGFYQETQYF.

This clonotype was observed at least ten times. The chain carries TRBV11-2 and TRBJ2-4; D remains unclear. Looked up from germline, CDR1 is SGHAT and CDR2 is FQNNGV. V lost 2 bases, J lost 8 bases, and 7 bases lay in between. This CDR3 is built from 12 residues. CDR3 DNA sequence: TGTGCCAGCAGCTTATTGTGGGACATTCAGTACTTC. Translation: CASSLLWDIQYF.

V usage is TRBV9 and J usage is TRBJ2-1; 7 bases agree with TRBD1. With V trimmed by 4 bases and J by 15 bases, 10 bases remained unmatched. The CDR3 runs 12 residues. Germline CDR1 and CDR2: SGDLS and YYNGEE. The CDR3 nucleotides are TGTGCCAGCAGCCCGGTGACAGGGACGGGGTTCTTC. Its translation is CASSPVTGTGFF.

This clonotype turned up a few times. Its ends do not fully match the called genes, so a read error is possible. V and J are TRBV19 and TRBJ1-5, with 8 bases fitting TRBD1. This CDR3 has 15 residues. CDR1 is LNHDA, CDR2 SQIVND, per germline (reference sequence). In DNA, the CDR3 is TGTGCCAGTAGTAAGCGGGCAGGGGGCCTTCAGCCCCGGCATTTT. It codes for CASSKRAGGLQPRHF.

This clonotype was counted between two and nine times. The J gene is TRBJ2-7, the V gene TRBV20-1, with TRBD1 as a possible D gene (6 bases). V lost 2 bases, J lost 0 bases, and 14 bases lay in between. The germline CDR1 and CDR2 sequences are DFQATT and SNEGSKA (reference sequence). This CDR3 contains 15 residues. The CDR3 loop is CSARFRGGVSYEQYF. The CDR3 DNA reads as TGCAGTGCTAGATTTCGAGGGGGAGTCTCCTACGAGCAGTACTTC.